This TCR beta chain derives from a study of shared clonotypes between healthy human individuals. Findings and limits, study-wide: Collection of samples was limited to blood; tissue repertoires likely differ.

On this clone itself: Its antigen remains unknown.

CDR3 length: 14 amino acids. Germline V gene data show CDR1 as MDHEN and CDR2 as SYDVKM. V shed 5 bases and J shed 2 bases, with 11 bases lying between them. Deep-level running was used for the assay. Here immunoSEQ multiplex PCR was the method, and the copy in TCRdb shows in-frame clones only, minus some. This table holds some 490,000 clones, 70% to 85% found once. Sequencing was performed on PBMCs. The TCR sequence derives from a woman aged 40-49 years in good health. Some clones in this sample may be carry-over from other donors' samples. V is TRBV28 and J is TRBJ2-3, with D possibly TRBD2 on 5 matching bases. The CDR3 sequence: CASSPGSPTDTQYF. Here the CDR3 DNA reads TGTGCCAGCAGTCCGGGGAGCCCCACAGATACGCAGTATTTT.